The 30 T cell receptor beta chains below all came from one sample that was sequenced in a study of blood T cell repertoires in COVID-19. This table comes from immunoSEQ multiplex PCR, and its TCRdb copy is limited to in-frame clones, with some not included. The sample holds roughly 240,000 clones, 86% seen once. Sequencing input: peripheral blood. These TCRs come from a woman older than 75 with COVID-19, enrolled during active disease.

The chain uses TRBV19 and TRBJ2-2; 7 nucleotides line up with TRBD1. CDR3 size: 17 residues. Germline CDR1 reads LNHDA; CDR2 reads SQIVND (reference sequence). The trim removed 2 bases at V and 2 bases at J, leaving 8 bases unmatched. CDR3 coding DNA: TGTGCCAGTAGTATATCCCCGGACAGGCTAAACACCGGGGAGCTGTTTTTT. This encodes CASSISPDRLNTGELFF. Supplemented by reference TRBV19 and TRBJ2-2, the full variable domain reads DGGITQSPKYLFRKEGQNVTLSCEQNLNHDAMYWYRQDPGQGLRLIYYSQIVNDFQKGDIAEGYSVSREKKESFPLTVTSAQKNPTAFYLCASSISPDRLNTGELFFGEGSRLTVL.

V is TRBV3-1 (or the pseudogene TRBV3-2) and J is TRBJ2-5; the match to TRBD2 covers 8 bases. Germline-derived CDR1 and CDR2 are LGHDT and YNNKEL (reference sequence). The CDR3 contains 14 residues. V shed 4 bases and J 4 bases; nucleotides not matched to a gene: 5. The CDR3 loop is CASSRLAWGETQYF. CDR3 bases: TGTGCCAGCAGCCGACTAGCGTGGGGAGAGACCCAGTACTTC.

The chain couples TRBV6-6 to TRBJ1-5; possible D gene TRBD1, 5 bases. Germline CDR1 and CDR2: MNHNY and SVGAGI (reference sequence). The CDR3 is made up of 14 amino acids. The ends were cut back, 5 bases at V and 6 bases at J, with 14 bases in the middle. CDR3 coding DNA: TGTGCCAGCAGTGGAGCTCAGGGTACTCAGCCCCAGCATTTT. It yields the protein CASSGAQGTQPQHF.

The CDR3 bases are TGTGCCAGCAGTTTACTACTAAACTATGGCTACACCTTC. As protein: CASSLLLNYGYTF. This chain joins TRBV28 and TRBJ1-2; no clear D gene. Trimming pared 2 bases from V and 2 bases from J, leaving 6 bases between. The CDR3 has 13 amino acids. Germline V lookup: CDR1 MDHEN, CDR2 SYDVKM.

This chain connects TRBV25-1 to TRBJ2-1; the D gene is possibly TRBD1 (8 bases). V was pared by 8 bases and J by 8 bases, with 16 bases between. CDR1 and CDR2 (germline): MGHDK, SYGVNS. This CDR3 is built from 13 residues. The CDR3 DNA reads as TGTGCCAGCGGACGACAGGGGAGGGATGAGCAGTTCTTC. The encoded protein is CASGRQGRDEQFF.

In its sample, this clone was seen once. The gene calls are TRBV30 and TRBJ2-7, with 8 bases aligning to TRBD1. This CDR3 comprises 16 residues. V was pared by 3 bases and J by 4 bases, with 14 bases of the junction left unmatched. CDR1 and CDR2 (germline): GTSNPN, SVGIG (reference sequence). The CDR3 DNA sequence: TGTGCCTGGAGACGACCCTCGACAGGGGCACCTTACGAGCAGTACTTC. It specifies CAWRRPSTGAPYEQYF.

This rearrangement joins TRBV28 to TRBJ2-1; 8 bases align to TRBD2. Germline CDR1 reads MDHEN; CDR2 reads SYDVKM. This CDR3 region has 17 residues. J gave up 5 bases and V 2 bases, and 11 bases lay outside the gene matches. The CDR3 nucleotides read TGTGCCAGCAGTTTAGGACGGCAAACAGCGGGGGACAATGAGCAGTTCTTC. Protein: CASSLGRQTAGDNEQFF.

This chain connects TRBV3-1 (or the pseudogene TRBV3-2) to TRBJ2-7, with 9 bases aligning to TRBD1. Germline CDR1 is LGHDT and CDR2 is YNNKEL (reference sequence). The CDR3 length is 16 residues. With 4 bases clipped from V and 5 bases from J, the junction kept 12 bases outside the gene matches. CDR3 amino acids: CASSRDRVAVGDEQYF. CDR3 in DNA: TGTGCCAGCAGCCGGGACAGGGTGGCAGTCGGTGACGAGCAGTACTTC.

The V gene is TRBV28, the J gene TRBJ1-5; D not certain. The ends were cut back, 6 bases at V and 8 bases at J, with 14 bases in the middle. The CDR3 is 13 residues long. Per germline, CDR1 MDHEN and CDR2 SYDVKM. Here the CDR3 DNA reads TGTGCCAGCAGGCCCGCGGGGTGGGAGCCCCAGCATTTT. It is translated as CASRPAGWEPQHF.

The V call is TRBV19, the J call TRBJ2-3; the D is unclear. The germline gives CDR1 LNHDA, CDR2 SQIVND (reference sequence). Deletions cut 6 bases from V and 5 bases from J, with 9 bases between. The CDR3 has 12 amino acids. The CDR3 loop reads CASSPLGDTQYF. The CDR3 nucleotides read TGTGCCAGTAGCCCCCTAGGAGATACGCAGTATTTT.

The V and J genes are TRBV12-1 and TRBJ1-2; TRBD1 was called by the table and not checked on the DNA. TRBV12-1 is given as a pseudogene. There are 15 residues in the CDR3. The CDR3 loop reads CASSSSLEQARGYTF. The CDR3 DNA reads TGTGCCAGCAGCTCCTCTCTTGAACAGGCTCGGGGCTACACCTTC.

The V gene is TRBV7-2, the J gene TRBJ1-3; D perhaps matches TRBD1 (6 bases). The CDR3 runs to 14 residues. Trimming left V 5 bases short and J 1 base short, with 9 bases between. Germline-derived CDR1 and CDR2 are SGHTA and FQGNSA. The CDR3 nucleotides read TGTGCCAGCAGCGAACAGGGTTCTGGAAACACCATATATTTT. Amino acids: CASSEQGSGNTIYF.

The rearrangement uses TRBV11-2 and TRBJ1-2, with TRBD1 matching 9 bases. Germline V lookup: CDR1 SGHAT, CDR2 FQNNGV. V lost 5 bases and J lost 0; bases outside the gene matches: 16. The length of the CDR3 is 19 residues. In nucleotides, the CDR3 is TGTGCCAGCAGCCCCCCCCTCAAGGGGACAGGGACCTCTAACTATGGCTACACCTTC. This encodes CASSPPLKGTGTSNYGYTF.

This sequence joins TRBV7-8 and TRBJ2-1; TRBD2 aligns across 14 bases. The length of the CDR3 is 16 residues. The germline V gene has CDR1 SGHVS and CDR2 FQNEAQ. V was clipped by 5 bases and J by 4 bases; unmatched bases: 4. The CDR3 protein is CASSPRLAGGYNEQFF. In DNA form, the CDR3 reads TGTGCCAGCAGCCCCCGACTAGCGGGGGGGTACAATGAGCAGTTCTTC. Using reference TRBV7-8 and TRBJ2-1 for the parts outside the CDR3, the full variable domain is GAGVSQSPRYKVAKRGQDVALRCDPISGHVSLFWYQQALGQGPEFLTYFQNEAQLDKSGLPSDRFFAERPEGSVSTLKIQRTQQEDSAVYLCASSPRLAGGYNEQFFGPGTRLTVL.

The V call is TRBV3-1 (or the pseudogene TRBV3-2), the J call TRBJ1-4, with a tentative D call TRBD1 (6 bases). Germline V CDR1 and CDR2: LGHDT, YNNKEL (reference sequence). The CDR3 spans 17 residues. V gave up 4 bases and J gave up 3 bases, with 18 bases separating them. CDR3 residues: CASSPSRRGGPNEKLFF. The CDR3 coding sequence is TGTGCCAGCAGCCCTAGTCGGAGGGGGGGACCTAATGAAAAACTGTTTTTT.

Here the CDR3 DNA reads TGTGCCATCAGTGAGCCTACTAGCGCCCTCTCGGACTACAATGAGCAGTTCTTC. Translating it yields CAISEPTSALSDYNEQFF. The genes are TRBV10-3 and TRBJ2-1, with TRBD2 identical over 7 bases. The germline V gene encodes CDR1 ENHRY and CDR2 SYGVKD. With V trimmed by 2 bases and J by 3 bases, 13 bases remained unmatched. The CDR3 spans 18 residues.

This chain joins TRBV5-1 and TRBJ1-1, with a weak D call TRBD1 (6 bases). Looked up from germline, CDR1 is SGHRS and CDR2 is YFSETQ. Trimming left V 0 bases short and J 8 bases short, with 17 bases between. The CDR3 contains 15 residues. CDR3: CASSLGTNPGTEAFF. CDR3 DNA sequence: TGCGCCAGCAGCTTGGGGACGAACCCCGGGACAGAAGCTTTCTTT.

The chain carries TRBV3-1 (or the pseudogene TRBV3-2) and TRBJ1-2, with 10 positions matching TRBD1. This CDR3 has 16 residues. CDR1 LGHDT and CDR2 YNNKEL come from the germline V gene (reference sequence). V lost 4 bases to trimming and J lost 1 base; unmatched junction nucleotides: 6. The CDR3 DNA reads TGTGCCAGCAGCCGAGTACGGACAGGGGGTAACTATGGCTACACCTTC. Encoded protein: CASSRVRTGGNYGYTF.

The rearrangement uses TRBV7-9 and TRBJ2-2, with 7 bases matching TRBD1. CDR1 SEHNR and CDR2 FQNEAQ come from the germline V gene (reference sequence). The V gene end was trimmed by 6 bases and the J gene end by 1 base; junction bases not matched to a gene: 11. This CDR3 has 17 amino acids. CDR3 in DNA: TGTGCCAGCAGGTCTACAGGGGACCCCAAGAACACCGGGGAGCTGTTTTTT. Protein: CASRSTGDPKNTGELFF.

V is TRBV5-4 and J is TRBJ2-5; 9 nucleotides align to TRBD2. The CDR3 loop spans 17 amino acids. The ends lost 3 bases at V and 4 bases at J; junction bases unmatched: 13. Germline assignment: CDR1 SGHNT and CDR2 YYREEE (reference sequence). In DNA, the CDR3 is TGTGCCAGCAGCTCCGCGTCTTTAGCGGGAGCTTTAGAGACCCAGTACTTC. Amino acids: CASSSASLAGALETQYF.

The chain has TRBV28 and TRBJ2-7; tentatively, D is TRBD1 (6 bases). The V end was cut by 7 bases, the J end by 0 bases, with 19 bases between. The CDR3 sequence is 16 residues long. Germline loops: CDR1 MDHEN, CDR2 SYDVKM. The CDR3 sequence is CASIGAGAASSYEQYV. The CDR3 DNA reads as TGTGCCAGCATTGGGGCAGGGGCAGCCAGCTCCTACGAGCAGTACGTC.

V is TRBV6-2 or TRBV6-3 and J is TRBJ2-2, with 12 nucleotides matching TRBD2. Germline loops: CDR1 MNHEY, CDR2 SVGEGT. J lost 1 base, V lost 6 bases, and 9 bases had no gene match. The length of the CDR3 is 18 residues. Here the CDR3 reads CASSVPTSGGKNTGELFF. In DNA, the CDR3 is TGTGCCAGCAGCGTTCCGACTAGCGGGGGAAAGAACACCGGGGAGCTGTTTTTT.

The rearrangement uses TRBV5-1 and TRBJ1-2, with TRBD1 as a possible D gene (5 bases). Trimming pared 3 bases from V and 0 bases from J, leaving 18 bases between. Germline values: CDR1 SGHRS, CDR2 YFSETQ. The CDR3 length is 17 residues. Here the CDR3 reads CASSYQAAGDANYGYTF. In DNA, the CDR3 is TGCGCCAGCAGCTACCAGGCGGCGGGGGACGCTAACTATGGCTACACCTTC.

V usage is TRBV6-2 or TRBV6-3 and J usage is TRBJ2-6; perhaps TRBD2 as D (6 bases). CDR1 MNHEY and CDR2 SVGEGT come from the germline V gene. With 5 bases removed from V and 0 bases from J, the gap between germline ends came to 17 bases. The CDR3 has 18 amino acids. CDR3 bases: TGTGCCAGCAGTCAGGATGGGGGGACCCTCTCTGGGGCCAACGTCCTGACTTTC. This encodes CASSQDGGTLSGANVLTF.

This chain joins TRBV11-2 and TRBJ2-3; perhaps TRBD1 as D (6 bases). The germline CDR1 and CDR2 sequences are SGHAT and FQNNGV. The V and J ends lost 5 bases and 1 base respectively, with 16 bases between them. This CDR3 has 16 amino acids. The CDR3 loop reads CASSLPRGPGTDTQYF. CDR3 coding DNA: TGTGCCAGCAGCCTTCCCAGGGGCCCGGGCACAGATACGCAGTATTTT.

This clone showed up just once. The V gene is TRBV27, the J gene TRBJ1-1; TRBD1 matches 9 bases. CDR1 MNHEY and CDR2 SMNVEV come from the germline V gene (reference sequence). The CDR3 has 15 residues. Trimming removed 8 bases from V and 4 bases from J; junction bases left unmatched: 11. DNA of the CDR3: TGTGCCAGCGCCCTCCTTACAGGGGGCGTCACTGAAGCTTTCTTT. It translates to CASALLTGGVTEAFF.

CDR3 sequence reads: CASSQGQDYQPQHF. The CDR3 DNA follows: TGTGCCAGCTCACAGGGACAGGATTATCAGCCCCAGCATTTT. The chain carries TRBV18 and TRBJ1-5, with 8 bases aligning to TRBD1. Per germline, CDR1 KGHSH and CDR2 LQKENI. Trimming at V came to 4 bases and at J to 5 bases, leaving 4 bases not matched to a gene. The CDR3 has 14 amino acids.

The chain joins TRBV9 to TRBJ2-1; 12 nucleotides agree with TRBD2. The CDR3 consists of 15 residues. With V trimmed by 6 bases and J by 5 bases, 6 bases remained unmatched. Per germline, CDR1 SGDLS and CDR2 YYNGEE. CDR3 loop: CASNGLAGFHNEQFF. As DNA, the CDR3 is TGTGCCAGCAACGGACTAGCGGGGTTTCACAATGAGCAGTTCTTC. The whole variable domain, filled in from reference TRBV9 and TRBJ2-1, reads DSGVTQTPKHLITATGQRVTLRCSPRSGDLSVYWYQQSLDQGLQFLIQYYNGEERAKGNILERFSAQQFPDLHSELNLSSLELGDSALYFCASNGLAGFHNEQFFGPGTRLTVL.

DNA of the CDR3: TGTGCCAGCAACAACCCGGGACAGGGGACTGGAAACACCATATATTTT. It is translated as CASNNPGQGTGNTIYF. V is TRBV28 and J is TRBJ1-3; 10 positions agree with TRBD1. The CDR3 is 16 residues long. Trimming at V came to 7 bases and at J to 2 bases, leaving 8 bases not matched to a gene. CDR1 is MDHEN and CDR2 is SYDVKM in the germline V gene.

The V call is TRBV3-1 (or the pseudogene TRBV3-2), the J call TRBJ1-1; TRBD1 matches at 9 bases. The CDR3 is 18 residues long. Trimming cost V 0 bases and J 7 bases; bases outside gene matches: 15. Germline CDR1 LGHDT, CDR2 YNNKEL (reference sequence). The DNA for the CDR3 is TGTGCCAGCAGCCAAGATGGGAGACAGGGGGTCGGTGGATATGAAGCTTTCTTT. Translating it yields CASSQDGRQGVGGYEAFF.